This TCR beta chain was found in a study of T cell responses to AZD1222 COVID-19 vaccine (dated by TCRdb to about 2021). As for the study more broadly: AZD1222 recipients whose second dose came at about 4 weeks and those whose second dose came at about 12 weeks were combined into one group, since spike-specific TCR depth and breadth did not differ between the two schedules. A total of 233 trial participants underwent TCR sequencing, of whom under 220 had received two doses of AZD1222 and some 25 had received two doses of the MenACWY control vaccine. Trial participants were enrolled by age into subgroups of 18-55, 56-69 and 70-plus years, and roughly 150, 30 and 60 TCR-sequenced participants, respectively, were included in these subgroups. The paper's findings and limits, for the study overall: After two AZD1222 doses, spike-specific TCR breadth and depth were significantly higher than at day 0 and than in MenACWY recipients. Most participants were white British and females outnumbered males, and the authors suggested that clonal diversity may have been underestimated. In the small 56-69-year group, the increase in depth fell short of significance, most likely because of low power. Reportedly, almost half of the unique spike-specific TCRs recognized epitopes lying outside the regions that are mutated in the B.1.351 and B.1.1.7 variants. No day 14 peak-response samples were available, so repertoires were characterized only after the peak T cell response. Conclusions about previously exposed vaccinees are limited because only six or seven AZD1222 recipients were SARS-CoV-2 seropositive at baseline. The whole spike protein was spanned by vaccine-associated CD4 TCRs, and dominant responses were seen in regions 160-218 and 743-854.

Of note for this clone: Its recognized antigen is unknown. Nothing much larger sits one base from this clone, and base qualities are not available.

The sample's time point, from its label and the paper: baseline before first vaccination. The vaccinee samples were drawn from two UK trials, COV001 and COV002, one of which was a single-blind randomized controlled phase 2/3 trial testing AZD1222 (ChAdOx1 nCoV-19) in healthy adults. For TCRbeta chain sequencing, PBMC samples from trial participants were taken at day 0 and at day 28 after the second dose. The CDR3 regions of human TCRbeta chains were analyzed by immunosequencing. Regarding the original processing steps: Repertoire TCRs were checked for matches against a reference library of SARS-CoV-2-specific TCRs that had been generated using the MIRA antigen-specificity platform. Breadth meant the fraction of unique TCRs that were SARS-CoV-2-associated, whereas depth meant the fraction of total T cells that were SARS-CoV-2-associated. Using the MIRA data, each spike-specific TCR was assigned both to the spike region to which the TCR was reactive and to a CD4 or CD8 class. Log10-transformed breadth and depth values were compared by one-way ANOVA with Sidak's multiple comparisons tests. TCRdb took over this immuneACCESS table, retaining in-frame rearrangements with V and J assigned. Such tables are incomplete; in checked studies, under half of the missing clones stem from an unresolved V gene, and the remainder is unexplained. D and trimming come from the DNA, and the V and J calls and clone size come from that table. Counted in this sample were roughly 190,000 clones; almost 95% of them appeared once. The leading ten clones occupy over 1% of the sample.

V is cut by 0 bases and J by 1 base, and the space between the germline ends is 13 bases. Including the terminal cysteine and phenylalanine, the CDR3 comprises 17 residues. CDR3 DNA is the only sequence kept; it has 51 bases, read in frame from the first base. In the germline V gene (reference sequence), CDR1 corresponds to LNHNV and CDR2 to YYDKDF. This specimen consisted of peripheral blood, obtained on day 0 of AZD1222 vaccination. The clonotype comes from an adult in good health. This chain is built from TRBV15 and TRBJ1-5; no D gene is confidently identified. The sequence in DNA is TGTGCCACCAGCAGAGATGGTTTAATGGGAAGCAATCAGCCCCAGCATTTT. Its protein product is CATSRDGLMGSNQPQHF.